A single sample gave rise to the 27 T cell receptor beta chains below, sequenced in a study of breast tumors, draining lymph nodes, adjacent tissues. Breast cancer patients provided tissue from their axillary draining lymph nodes. Via MiXCR, TCRdb re-called the multiplex PCR reads, giving one row per CDR3 protein. Counted here are about 89,000 distinct CDR3 sequences, approximately 30% occurring once; the ten biggest clones make up roughly 8.1%. The sequenced sample consisted of axillary lymph node tissue. The origin of the receptors is a female donor with breast cancer. Some clones in this sample may be carry-over from other donors' samples.

This clonotype was detected many times. This chain uses TRBV28 with TRBJ2-7, with a possible D match to TRBD2 (6 bases). The ends were cut back, 6 bases at V and 3 bases at J, with 27 bases in the middle. This CDR3 is 18 amino acids long. CDR1 and CDR2 (germline): MDHEN, SYDVKM. The CDR3 spells CASSGSGPLGNPIYEQYF. The CDR3 region has the DNA TGTGCCAGCAGCGGTAGCGGTCCATTGGGAAACCCAATCTACGAGCAGTACTTC.

This clonotype showed up many times. The V gene is TRBV20-1, the J gene TRBJ2-5; 7 nucleotides match TRBD2. CDR1 and CDR2 from the germline V gene are DFQATT and SNEGSKA (reference sequence). Trimming removed 5 bases from V and 4 bases from J; junction bases left unmatched: 1. This CDR3 is 11 amino acids long. DNA of the CDR3: TGCAGTGCTGTAGCGGGAGAGACCCAGTACTTC. It translates to CSAVAGETQYF.

A note on this clonotype: A single base separates this from a much larger clone, so it may be a read error. J is TRBJ2-7 and V is TRBV6-2 or TRBV6-3; perhaps TRBD2 as D (5 bases). The CDR3 loop spans 14 amino acids. Germline V CDR1 and CDR2: MNHEY, SVGEGT. Trimming cost V 5 bases and J 3 bases, with 14 bases left between them. CDR3 protein: CASSTSGWSYEQYF. The CDR3 nucleotides are TGTGCCAGCAGTACATCGGGATGGAGCTACGAGCAGTACTTC.

The rearrangement links TRBV5-4 to TRBJ2-2; 8 bases line up with TRBD2. This CDR3 has 15 residues. Germline lookup yields CDR1 SGHNT and CDR2 YYREEE (reference sequence). Trimming at V came to 5 bases and at J to 5 bases, leaving 8 bases not matched to a gene. CDR3 sequence: CASRRAGEITGELFF. CDR3 bases: TGTGCCAGCAGACGAGCGGGAGAGATTACCGGGGAGCTGTTTTTT.

In this sample, this clonotype turned up many times. The chain has TRBV30 and TRBJ1-2; no clear D. The CDR3 is 11 amino acids. V was cut by 0 bases and J by 10 bases, with 9 bases left in between. Per germline, CDR1 GTSNPN and CDR2 SVGIG (reference sequence). Written as DNA, the CDR3 is TGTGCCTGGAGTGTAAGGAGTTACTACACCTTC. This encodes CAWSVRSYYTF.

There are many counts of this clonotype. The J gene is TRBJ1-5, the V gene TRBV20-1; TRBD1 matches at 8 bases. The CDR3 runs to 15 residues. The V segment lost 0 bases and the J segment 4 bases; nucleotides outside the gene matches: 5. Germline-derived CDR1 and CDR2 are DFQATT and SNEGSKA (reference sequence). The CDR3 region has the DNA TGCAGTGCTAGAGATGGGAACAGGGGGAATCAGCCCCAGCATTTT. It specifies CSARDGNRGNQPQHF.

This clonotype has at least ten counts. CDR3 DNA sequence: TGTGCCAGCAGCGTAGACCAGGGGGTTGGCTACGAGCAGTACTTC. Its translation is CASSVDQGVGYEQYF. The J gene is TRBJ2-7, the V gene TRBV9; 7 bases align to TRBD1. CDR1 and CDR2 from the germline V gene are SGDLS and YYNGEE. The J segment lost 3 bases and the V segment lost 0 bases, leaving 6 bases of the junction unmatched. CDR3 length: 15 amino acids. Drawing the rest from reference TRBV9 and TRBJ2-7, the complete variable domain is DSGVTQTPKHLITATGQRVTLRCSPRSGDLSVYWYQQSLDQGLQFLIQYYNGEERAKGNILERFSAQQFPDLHSELNLSSLELGDSALYFCASSVDQGVGYEQYFGPGTRLTVT.

To note about this clonotype: A much larger clone lies a single base off, so this may be a read error. CDR3 residues: CASSLDRNQPQRF. CDR3 coding DNA: TGTGCCAGCAGCCTTGACAGAAATCAGCCCCAGCGTTTT. The chain uses TRBV5-5 and TRBJ1-5, with D maybe TRBD1 (5 bases). The CDR3 is made up of 13 amino acids. CDR1 is SGHKS and CDR2 is YYEKEE in the germline V gene (reference sequence).

This clonotype has a count of ten or more. The chain joins TRBV27 to TRBJ2-7, with D possibly TRBD2 on 5 matching bases. Trimming stripped 3 bases from V and 0 bases from J, with 9 bases between. This CDR3 contains 14 residues. Germline lookup yields CDR1 MNHEY and CDR2 SMNVEV (reference sequence). CDR3: CASSFEGNSYEQYF. Here the CDR3 DNA reads TGTGCCAGCAGTTTTGAGGGCAACTCCTACGAGCAGTACTTC.

The chain employs TRBV6-2 or TRBV6-3 and TRBJ2-1; D remains unclear. Germline V lookup: CDR1 MNHEY, CDR2 SVGEGT. This CDR3 contains 12 residues. V lost 6 bases to trimming and J lost 10 bases, with 13 bases between them. CDR3 DNA: TGTGCCAGCAGACCCGAATCGATAGAGCAGTTCTTC. This sequence encodes CASRPESIEQFF.

Many counts were recorded for this clonotype. A much larger clone differs by one base, so this may be a read error. The chain carries TRBV12-3 or TRBV12-4 and TRBJ1-2; D is possibly TRBD1 (6 bases). The CDR3 loop spans 14 amino acids. Trimming left V 6 bases short and J 3 bases short, with 14 bases between. The chain's CDR3 is CASSNWGGHYGYTF. The CDR3 DNA is TGTGCCAGCAGCAACTGGGGGGGCCACTATGGCTACACCTTC.

This clonotype has a count of ten or more. This chain connects TRBV11-1 to TRBJ2-3; 9 nucleotides match TRBD1. Germline V gene data show CDR1 as SGHAT and CDR2 as FQDESV (reference sequence). The V segment lost 5 bases and the J segment 5 bases; nucleotides outside the gene matches: 11. The CDR3 is 16 residues long. Here the CDR3 reads CASSTMGQGYGDTQYF. Written as DNA, the CDR3 is TGTGCCAGCAGCACGATGGGACAGGGCTATGGAGATACGCAGTATTTT.

V and J are TRBV2 and TRBJ2-3, with D tentatively TRBD2 (6 bases). This CDR3 comprises 12 residues. The ends were cut back, 4 bases at V and 7 bases at J, with 9 bases in the middle. Germline values: CDR1 SNHLY, CDR2 FYNNEI. CDR3 DNA: TGTGCCAGCAGTGTGGGGGGAAATACGCAGTATTTT. Protein sequence: CASSVGGNTQYF. Full variable domain (rest looked up from reference TRBV2 and TRBJ2-3): EPEVTQTPSHQVTQMGQEVILRCVPISNHLYFYWYRQILGQKVEFLVSFYNNEISEKSEIFDDQFSVERPDGSNFTLKIRSTKLEDSAMYFCASSVGGNTQYFGPGTRLTVL.

This clonotype came up many times. This may stem from a read error, because a much larger clone lies one nucleotide away. The V and J genes are TRBV20-1 and TRBJ2-1, with D possibly TRBD2 on 6 matching bases. This CDR3 spans 14 amino acids. Germline values: CDR1 DFQATT, CDR2 SNEGSKA (reference sequence). The CDR3 coding sequence is TGCAGTGCTTCCGGGACTCACAGCTACACTGAGCAGTTCTTC. It yields the protein CSASGTHSYTEQFF.

This clonotype was recorded a few times. The chain has TRBV5-1 and TRBJ1-1; tentatively, D is TRBD1 (5 bases). Germline V gene sequence: CDR1 SGHRS, CDR2 YFSETQ. V lost 0 bases, J lost 5 bases, and 8 bases lay in between. This CDR3 has 13 residues. CDR3 nucleotides: TGCGCCAGCAGCTTGGAACAGGCAACTGAAGCTTTCTTT. It yields the protein CASSLEQATEAFF. The full variable domain, completed using reference TRBV5-1 and TRBJ1-1, is KAGVTQTPRYLIKTRGQQVTLSCSPISGHRSVSWYQQTPGQGLQFLFEYFSETQRNKGNFPGRFSGRQFSNSRSEMNVSTLELGDSALYLCASSLEQATEAFFGQGTRLTVV.

On this clonotype itself: In this CDR3 the conserved last residue, phenylalanine or tryptophan, is missing, so a read error is likely. This sequence joins TRBV7-9 and TRBJ1-2; unclear D gene. The V and J ends lost 3 bases and 3 bases respectively, with 8 bases between them. The CDR3 extends over 13 amino acids. In germline, CDR1 is SEHNR, CDR2 FQNEAQ (reference sequence). CDR3 in amino acids: CASSLGPHYGYTL. As DNA, the CDR3 is TGTGCCAGCAGCTTGGGCCCACACTATGGCTACACCCTC.

This clonotype appeared many times. CDR3 residues: CASSLLGYYGYTF. CDR3 DNA: TGTGCCAGCAGCTTGCTGGGGTACTATGGCTACACCTTC. The chain is built from TRBV5-8 and TRBJ1-2, with unresolved D. The CDR3 is made up of 13 amino acids. V was shortened by 1 base and J by 3 bases, with 7 bases between the two germline ends. Germline lookup yields CDR1 SGHTS and CDR2 YDEGEE.

The chain joins TRBV25-1 to TRBJ1-1, with D maybe TRBD1 (5 bases). The V end lost 1 base, the J end lost 3 bases, and 12 bases lay between the germline ends. This CDR3 region has 15 residues. Germline V gene data show CDR1 as MGHDK and CDR2 as SYGVNS. The CDR3 reads CASSESSSGDTEAFF. In nucleotides, the CDR3 is TGTGCCAGCAGTGAATCGAGTTCGGGGGACACTGAAGCTTTCTTT.

This clonotype was detected many times. A clone one base away is much larger, so this may be a read error. This chain links TRBV7-2 with TRBJ1-2; 7 bases are a match to TRBD1. Germline loops: CDR1 SGHTA, CDR2 FQGNSA. The CDR3 sequence is 15 residues long. The CDR3 DNA is TGTGCCAGCAGCTTAGCGGGCCAGACAGGGTATGGCTACCCCTTC. Translating it yields CASSLAGQTGYGYPF. Drawing the rest from reference TRBV7-2 and TRBJ1-2, the complete variable domain is GAGVSQSPSNKVTEKGKDVELRCDPISGHTALYWYRQSLGQGLEFLIYFQGNSAPDKSGLPSDRFSAERTGGSVSTLTIQRTQQEDSAVYLCASSLAGQTGYGYPFGSGTRLTVV.

Regarding this clonotype: At one end, the junction sequence differs from germline, possibly due to a read error. CDR3 protein: CASGNRERNTEASF. CDR3 DNA: TGTGCCAGCGGTAACAGGGAGAGAAACACTGAAGCTTCCTTT. V usage is TRBV12-3 or TRBV12-4 and J usage is TRBJ1-1, with D maybe TRBD1 (6 bases). CDR3 length: 14 residues.

To note about this clonotype: Here the CDR3 omits its conserved ending phenylalanine or tryptophan, so a read error is the likely source. The chain has TRBV20-1 and TRBJ1-5; possible D gene TRBD1, 5 bases. Germline CDR1 DFQATT, CDR2 SNEGSKA (reference sequence). Trimming cost V 7 bases and J 4 bases, with 17 bases left between them. The CDR3 sequence is 14 residues long. In nucleotides, the CDR3 is TGCAGTGTCCTCTCAGGCAGGGTAAATCAGCCCCAGCATTCT. It encodes CSVLSGRVNQPQHS.

V usage is TRBV19 and J usage is TRBJ1-2; 8 bases line up with TRBD1. The CDR3 is 14 residues long. V lost 9 bases and J lost 7; bases outside the gene matches: 13. Germline values: CDR1 LNHDA, CDR2 SQIVND (reference sequence). The CDR3 sequence: CASLDRGAHCGYTF. CDR3 nucleotides: TGTGCCAGCCTCGACAGGGGCGCCCACTGTGGCTACACCTTC.

This clonotype was picked up many times. This clone may be a read error of a much larger clone one base away. This rearrangement joins TRBV12-3 or TRBV12-4 to TRBJ2-5, with 10 bases aligning to TRBD2. This CDR3 is built from 14 residues. V gave up 7 bases and J gave up 8 bases; unmatched junction bases: 10. The CDR3 DNA reads as TGTGCCAGCAAGAGCCTAGCGGGAGAGTATACCCAGTACTTC. It codes for CASKSLAGEYTQYF.

This clonotype has at least ten counts. The rearrangement joins TRBV11-2 to TRBJ2-2, with TRBD2 matching 8 bases. Looked up from germline, CDR1 is SGHAT and CDR2 is FQNNGV. V gave up 11 bases and J gave up 7 bases; unmatched junction bases: 9. CDR3 length equals 13 residues. Written as DNA, the CDR3 is TGTGCCGCCGGGACTAGTGTTGTCGGGGAGCTGTTTTTT. It specifies CAAGTSVVGELFF.

This clonotype came up many times. The chain recombines TRBV16 with TRBJ1-6; possibly TRBD1 for D (5 bases). Germline CDR1 and CDR2: KGHSY and FQNENV. The ends were cut back, 0 bases at V and 10 bases at J, with 13 bases in the middle. This CDR3 comprises 15 residues. The CDR3 loop reads CASSQSYGGESPLHF. CDR3 DNA sequence: TGTGCCAGCAGCCAATCGTACGGGGGTGAGTCACCCCTCCACTTT.

This clonotype has more than one count but fewer than ten. Germline and junction disagree at one end, which may indicate a read error. The gene calls are TRBV28 and TRBJ2-7, with 11 bases lining up with TRBD2. CDR1 MDHEN and CDR2 SYDVKM come from the germline V gene. CDR3 length equals 13 residues. The CDR3 bases are TGTGCCAGCAGCCTAGCGGGAGGCTACGAGCAGCACTTC. Amino acid sequence: CASSLAGGYEQHF.

This clonotype was found a few times. A single base separates this from a much larger clone, so it may be a read error. This chain uses TRBV11-2 with TRBJ2-5; D gene uncertain. V was cut by 7 bases and J by 4 bases, with 16 bases left in between. The CDR3 extends over 14 amino acids. Looked up from germline, CDR1 is SGHAT and CDR2 is FQNNGV. CDR3 loop: CASTPLRRPETQYF. CDR3 bases: TGTGCCAGCACCCCGTTACGACGCCCAGAGACCCAGTACTTC.